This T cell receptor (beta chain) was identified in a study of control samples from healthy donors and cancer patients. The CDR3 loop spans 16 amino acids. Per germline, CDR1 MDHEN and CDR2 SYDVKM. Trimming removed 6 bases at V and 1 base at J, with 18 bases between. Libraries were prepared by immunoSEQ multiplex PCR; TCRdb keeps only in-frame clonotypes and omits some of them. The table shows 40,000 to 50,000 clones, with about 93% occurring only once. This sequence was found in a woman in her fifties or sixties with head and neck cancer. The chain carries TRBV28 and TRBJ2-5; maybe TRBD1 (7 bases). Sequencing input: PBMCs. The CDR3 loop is CASRPRQGGSQETQYF. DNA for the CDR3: TGTGCCAGCAGACCAAGGCAGGGGGGTTCCCAAGAGACCCAGTACTTC.